Below, 6 T cell receptor beta chains from the same sample are listed, as sequenced in a study of PD-1 blockade in classical Hodgkin lymphoma. Measured with immunoSEQ multiplex PCR; TCRdb has only the in-frame clones, and not every one. The profile shows tens of thousands of clones, nearly 90% of them singletons. Regarding time point: cycle 4 day 1 (C4D1), after more than 5 weeks of nivolumab. Relapse was seen in all patients after autologous stem cell transplantation, and brentuximab vedotin exposure was variable. The specimen comprised peripheral blood mononuclear cells (PBMCs), sampled before the fourth cycle of nivolumab. These receptors came from a human donor with classical Hodgkin lymphoma.

The V and J genes are TRBV7-3 and TRBJ2-7; no clear D. The CDR3 sequence is 13 residues long. Germline values: CDR1 SGHTA, CDR2 FQGTGA. The V gene lost 5 bases and the J gene lost 3 bases, with 11 bases spanning the gap. As DNA, the CDR3 is TGTGCCAGCAGCCTGAAAGGTGGCTACGAGCAGTACTTC. Translated: CASSLKGGYEQYF.

This sequence joins TRBV5-1 and TRBJ1-1; D is perhaps TRBD1 (6 bases). This CDR3 has 17 residues. The ends were cut back, 2 bases at V and 6 bases at J, with 23 bases in the middle. Germline CDR1 is SGHRS and CDR2 is YFSETQ. Here the CDR3 reads CASSFGQRGFRSAEAFF. CDR3 DNA: TGCGCCAGCAGCTTTGGACAGCGAGGGTTTAGAAGCGCTGAAGCTTTCTTT.

The rearrangement uses TRBV6-6 and TRBJ1-5, with D unclear. V dropped 7 bases and J dropped 0 bases, with 13 bases sitting between them. In germline, CDR1 is MNHNY, CDR2 SVGAGI (reference sequence). The CDR3 extends over 15 amino acids. CDR3 sequence (DNA): TGTGCCAGCAAGAACACAGCCTATAGCAATCAGCCCCAGCATTTT. Translating it yields CASKNTAYSNQPQHF.

This clone was detected only once. The chain employs TRBV5-1 and TRBJ2-1, with D possibly TRBD2 on 5 matching bases. Germline values: CDR1 SGHRS, CDR2 YFSETQ. The CDR3 has 15 amino acids. Trimming left V 2 bases short and J 0 bases short, with 9 bases between. In DNA, the CDR3 is TGCGCCAGCAGCTTCTCTGGGAGCTCCTACAATGAGCAGTTCTTC. Translation gives CASSFSGSSYNEQFF.

The J gene is TRBJ2-3, the V gene TRBV28; 9 nucleotides line up with TRBD2. This CDR3 region has 17 residues. Trimming removed 9 bases from V and 6 bases from J; junction bases left unmatched: 19. In germline, CDR1 is MDHEN, CDR2 SYDVKM. For the CDR3, the DNA is TGTGCCAGTACACGGGGCACTTTAGCGGGGGTAGGTGATACGCAGTATTTT. Amino acids: CASTRGTLAGVGDTQYF.

The chain links TRBV7-8 to TRBJ2-7; tentatively, D is TRBD1 (5 bases). The V end was cut by 4 bases, the J end by 0 bases, with 10 bases between. The CDR3 loop spans 14 amino acids. CDR1 and CDR2 (germline): SGHVS, FQNEAQ. Here the CDR3 reads CASSSPTGSYEQYF. The CDR3 DNA is TGTGCCAGCAGCTCCCCCACAGGCTCCTACGAGCAGTACTTC. The variable domain in full, with the rest retrieved from reference TRBV7-8 and TRBJ2-7, is GAGVSQSPRYKVAKRGQDVALRCDPISGHVSLFWYQQALGQGPEFLTYFQNEAQLDKSGLPSDRFFAERPEGSVSTLKIQRTQQEDSAVYLCASSSPTGSYEQYFGPGTRLTVT.